Detailed here is one T cell receptor (beta chain). Its antigen remains unknown. The source of the sample is a study of cytomegalovirus exposure and HLA in healthy donors. Participants comprised healthy donors of bone marrow. Findings and caveats of the study: It was reported that TCR beta sequences correctly inferred the HLA-A and HLA-B alleles for most subjects. A link between a missense DCLRE1C variant and TCR beta V- and J-gene trimming emerged from a later analysis. It was reported that the classifier diagnosed cytomegalovirus status with high specificity and sensitivity in both the original and validation cohorts.

V shed 4 bases, J shed 0 bases, and the junction held 12 bases outside the gene matches. The germline V gene has CDR1 MGHRA and CDR2 YSYEKL. There are 18 residues in the CDR3. 60 Vbeta and 13 Jbeta primers were used in PCR. Some clones are missing from TCRdb's copy, which holds only in-frame ones; the method was immunoSEQ multiplex PCR. This table has 70,000 to 85,000 clones, over 65% appearing once. This sequence originates from a man between 35 and 55 years old in good health and CMV-seropositive. Sequenced input: PBMCs. The rearrangement joins TRBV4-1 to TRBJ2-1, with 7 bases aligning to TRBD2. The CDR3 region has the DNA TGCGCCAGCAGCCCTACCGAGGTAGCGGGCCTCTCCTACAATGAGCAGTTCTTC. Its translation is CASSPTEVAGLSYNEQFF.